A single sample is the source of the 31 T cell receptor beta chains below, sequenced in a study of blood T cells in healthy people across ages. Through a sample-barcoded 5' primer and a J-beta primer mix, a second PCR was run for roughly 7 to 12 cycles. TCRdb reprocessed the 5' RACE reads with MiXCR, giving one entry per CDR3 protein. The sample has roughly 830,000 distinct CDR3 sequences; around two thirds are singletons. What was sequenced was blood. Source of these receptors: a man aged 30 to 39 in good health.

This clonotype showed up just once. This chain connects TRBV28 to TRBJ2-7; no definite D call. The CDR3 is made up of 13 amino acids. V shed 2 bases and J shed 6 bases, with 11 bases lying between them. The germline gives CDR1 MDHEN, CDR2 SYDVKM. The CDR3 is CASSLDGLAEQYF. CDR3 in DNA: TGTGCCAGCAGTTTAGATGGGTTAGCCGAGCAGTACTTC.

The gene calls are TRBV7-2 and TRBJ1-5; 7 nucleotides agree with TRBD1. J was trimmed by 1 base and V by 5 bases; bases with no gene match: 5. Germline V gene data show CDR1 as SGHTA and CDR2 as FQGNSA. The CDR3 loop spans 15 amino acids. CDR3 amino acids: CASSRGQASNQPQHF. CDR3 nucleotide sequence: TGTGCCAGCAGCCGAGGACAGGCGAGCAATCAGCCCCAGCATTTT.

In this sample, this clonotype turned up a few times. V and J are TRBV18 and TRBJ2-5; TRBD2 agrees at 8 bases. Germline V lookup: CDR1 KGHSH, CDR2 LQKENI. The CDR3 has 14 amino acids. Losses at the gene ends were 3 bases for V and 5 bases for J; bases not matched to a gene: 5. The CDR3 coding sequence is TGTGCCAGCTCACCGAGCGGGGGCTTTGAGACCCAGTACTTC. This translates into CASSPSGGFETQYF.

This sequence joins TRBV4-3 and TRBJ1-5, with TRBD1 matching 7 bases. This CDR3 contains 15 residues. CDR1 and CDR2 from the germline V gene are LGHNA and YSLEER. The J segment lost 3 bases and the V segment lost 0 bases, leaving 2 bases of the junction unmatched. CDR3 DNA sequence: TGCGCCAGCAGCCAAGATCAGGGGGTCAATCAGCCCCAGCATTTT. Translation: CASSQDQGVNQPQHF.

The chain employs TRBV11-2 and TRBJ1-1; D gene unclear. CDR1 and CDR2 from the germline V gene are SGHAT and FQNNGV. Trimming shortened V by 2 bases and J by 5 bases, and 9 bases separated the two germline ends. The CDR3 contains 13 residues. DNA for the CDR3: TGTGCCAGCAGCTTATTACCTGGAACTGAAGCTTTCTTT. Translated: CASSLLPGTEAFF.

J is TRBJ1-2 and V is TRBV12-3 or TRBV12-4; 7 positions agree with TRBD1. With 6 bases clipped from V and 0 bases from J, the junction kept 4 bases outside the gene matches. The CDR3 is 14 amino acids. The CDR3 bases are TGTGCCAGCAGCGGGACAGCCTCTAACTATGGCTACACCTTC. Translated, it gives CASSGTASNYGYTF.

This clonotype was seen a few times. The chain links TRBV20-1 to TRBJ1-6, with D unclear. V was trimmed by 1 base and J by 7 bases, leaving 5 bases between them. CDR3 size: 12 residues. Germline values: CDR1 DFQATT, CDR2 SNEGSKA (reference sequence). CDR3 sequence reads: CSARVGNSPLHF. CDR3 coding DNA: TGCAGTGCTAGAGTGGGAAATTCACCCCTCCACTTT.

Regarding this clonotype: An end of the junction does not agree with germline; a read error may underlie this. This chain joins TRBV3-1 and TRBJ2-7; D is perhaps TRBD2 (7 bases). Per the germline V gene, CDR1 is LGHDT and CDR2 is YNNKEL (reference sequence). This CDR3 is built from 15 residues. The CDR3 region has the DNA TGTGCCAGCAGCCGCGGGGGCGAGAGCTCCCACGAGCAGTACTTC. Translated, it gives CASSRGGESSHEQYF.

The chain carries TRBV30 and TRBJ2-7, with unresolved D. The assigned J gene may be wrong: the sequence end matches TRBJ2-5 better. Germline CDR1 and CDR2: GTSNPN and SVGIG (reference sequence). The CDR3 is 14 residues long. This CDR3 reads CAWSVRAELRTQYF. The CDR3 DNA sequence: TGTGCCTGGAGTGTCCGGGCAGAACTACGGACCCAGTACTTC.

In this sample, this clonotype turned up once. The rearrangement uses TRBV6-2 or TRBV6-3 and TRBJ2-1, with D possibly TRBD2 on 5 matching bases. V gave up 9 bases and J gave up 4 bases, with 16 bases separating them. The CDR3 consists of 14 residues. Germline V lookup: CDR1 MNHEY, CDR2 SVGEGT. The CDR3 sequence is CASTGSPVYNEQFF. The CDR3 DNA follows: TGTGCCAGTACGGGGTCCCCCGTGTACAATGAGCAGTTCTTC.

V is TRBV28 and J is TRBJ1-2; 7 bases align to TRBD1. The V gene's germline CDR1 is MDHEN and CDR2 SYDVKM. The CDR3 runs 14 residues. V trimming: 10 bases; J trimming: 3 bases; junction bases outside the gene matches: 11. CDR3 residues: CAISKGGRYYGYTF. The CDR3 bases are TGTGCCATCAGCAAAGGGGGCCGTTACTATGGCTACACCTTC.

This clonotype was seen once. The chain links TRBV12-3 or TRBV12-4 to TRBJ2-1, with TRBD2 identical over 15 bases. The CDR3 length is 18 residues. Unmatched junction bases numbered 7, after V lost 6 bases and J lost 1 base. The CDR3 region has the DNA TGTGCCAGCAGCCGAGGACTAGCGGGGGGGAGGTCCTACAATGAGCAGTTCTTC. Translating gives CASSRGLAGGRSYNEQFF.

The rearrangement uses TRBV30 and TRBJ1-2; D is uncertain. V was trimmed by 2 bases and J by 8 bases, leaving 15 bases between them. This CDR3 spans 13 amino acids. Germline V gene sequence: CDR1 GTSNPN, CDR2 SVGIG (reference sequence). The DNA for the CDR3 is TGTGCCTGGAGTAAAGAGAGTTTCTACGGCTACACCTTC. Protein product: CAWSKESFYGYTF. The whole variable domain, filled in from reference TRBV30 and TRBJ1-2, reads SQTIHQWPATLVQPVGSPLSLECTVEGTSNPNLYWYRQAAGRGLQLLFYSVGIGQISSEVPQNLSASRPQDRQFILSSKKLLLSDSGFYLCAWSKESFYGYTFGSGTRLTVV.

This chain connects TRBV6-1 to TRBJ2-7; no clear D gene. This CDR3 contains 13 residues. V was trimmed by 1 base and J by 2 bases, leaving 6 bases between them. The germline CDR1 and CDR2 sequences are MNHNS and SASEGT. The CDR3 protein is CASSEEATYEQYF. The CDR3 DNA reads as TGTGCCAGCAGTGAAGAAGCGACCTACGAGCAGTACTTC.

The gene calls are TRBV9 and TRBJ2-1; D is possibly TRBD1 or TRBD2 (6 bases each). CDR1 is SGDLS and CDR2 is YYNGEE in the germline V gene. Trimming took off 3 bases at V and 8 bases at J, with 15 bases between the two ends. The CDR3 loop spans 14 amino acids. The CDR3 DNA sequence: TGTGCCAGCAGCGCACCGACAGGCGGGGATGAGCAGTTCTTC. The encoded protein is CASSAPTGGDEQFF.

Worth noting for this clonotype: A read error may be the cause here, since a much bigger clone is one base away. This rearrangement joins TRBV7-9 to TRBJ2-7, with 9 bases that match TRBD2. V was clipped by 5 bases and J by 4 bases; unmatched bases: 6. Germline V gene sequence: CDR1 SEHNR, CDR2 FQNEAQ (reference sequence). CDR3 length equals 14 residues. The CDR3 reads CASSPWTSAYEQYF. The DNA for the CDR3 is TGTGCCAGCAGCCCCTGGACTAGCGCTTACGAGCAGTACTTC.

The chain carries TRBV7-3 and TRBJ2-1, with 9 bases that match TRBD2. V shed 0 bases, J shed 10 bases, and the junction held 10 bases outside the gene matches. Germline CDR1 reads SGHTA; CDR2 reads FQGTGA. The CDR3 spans 16 residues. The CDR3 DNA is TGTGCCAGCAGCTTAACAAGCGGGGGGCCCCAGGGCGAGCAGTTCTTC. This gives the protein CASSLTSGGPQGEQFF. Combining the CDR3 with reference TRBV7-3 and TRBJ2-1 gives the whole variable domain GAGVSQTPSNKVTEKGKYVELRCDPISGHTALYWYRQSLGQGPEFLIYFQGTGAADDSGLPNDRFFAVRPEGSVSTLKIQRTERGDSAVYLCASSLTSGGPQGEQFFGPGTRLTVL.

This chain links TRBV12-3 or TRBV12-4 with TRBJ2-4; D possibly corresponds to TRBD1 (6 bases). The end of the DNA aligns better with TRBJ2-7, so the J call may be wrong. The CDR3 spans 14 residues. CDR3 in DNA: TGTGCCAGCAGTTTGTGGCAGGGGTCGAGCGAGCAGTACTTC. Translated, it gives CASSLWQGSSEQYF.

This chain joins TRBV20-1 and TRBJ2-7; TRBD1 matches at 8 bases. The germline V gene has CDR1 DFQATT and CDR2 SNEGSKA (reference sequence). V lost 4 bases, J lost 2 bases, and 7 bases stayed unmatched. The CDR3 spans 14 residues. The chain's CDR3 is CSAKNPGQAYEQYF. CDR3 sequence (DNA): TGCAGTGCTAAAAACCCGGGACAGGCCTACGAGCAGTACTTC.

The rearrangement links TRBV12-3 or TRBV12-4 to TRBJ2-4, with D perhaps given as TRBD1 or TRBD2 (5 bases each). The DNA end lines up better with TRBJ2-7; the J call may be wrong. This CDR3 is 12 amino acids long. The CDR3 coding sequence is TGTGCCAGCAGGAGGGGATTCGACGAGCAGTACTTC. Protein product: CASRRGFDEQYF.

This sequence joins TRBV7-2 and TRBJ2-3; 10 bases line up with TRBD2. CDR1 SGHTA and CDR2 FQGNSA come from the germline V gene. This CDR3 comprises 21 residues. The V segment lost 0 bases and the J segment 0 bases; nucleotides outside the gene matches: 15. The CDR3, as DNA: TGTGCCAGCAGCTTAGCGGCTAGCGGGGGCGACTTCAGTTTTAGCACAGATACGCAGTATTTT. It codes for CASSLAASGGDFSFSTDTQYF.

The CDR3 spells CAWSVNEQYF. CDR3 nucleotides: TGTGCCTGGAGTGTAAACGAGCAGTACTTC. This rearrangement joins TRBV30 to TRBJ2-5, with no clear D. Judging by the DNA end, TRBJ2-7 fits better; the J call may be wrong. This CDR3 is built from 10 residues. Germline-derived CDR1 and CDR2 are GTSNPN and SVGIG (reference sequence).

V usage is TRBV6-6 and J usage is TRBJ2-3; D is uncertain. The germline CDR1 and CDR2 sequences are MNHNY and SVGAGI (reference sequence). This CDR3 is 14 amino acids long. V lost 2 bases to trimming and J lost 0 bases, with 6 bases between them. This chain's CDR3 is CASSYKASTDTQYF. The DNA of the CDR3 is TGTGCCAGCAGTTACAAGGCAAGCACAGATACGCAGTATTTT.

V usage is TRBV7-9 and J usage is TRBJ2-5; TRBD1 matches 8 bases. Germline V gene data show CDR1 as SEHNR and CDR2 as FQNEAQ (reference sequence). The CDR3 is 11 amino acids. The J segment lost 10 bases and the V segment lost 3 bases, leaving 1 base of the junction unmatched. The CDR3 DNA reads as TGTGCCAGCAGCTTCGGACAGGGCCAGTACTTC. It codes for CASSFGQGQYF. The variable domain in full, with the rest retrieved from reference TRBV7-9 and TRBJ2-5, is DTGVSQNPRHKITKRGQNVTFRCDPISEHNRLYWYRQTLGQGPEFLTYFQNEAQLEKSRLLSDRFSAERPKGSFSTLEIQRTEQGDSAMYLCASSFGQGQYFGPGTRLLVL.

The gene calls are TRBV7-2 and TRBJ2-4, with 10 bases lining up with TRBD2. This CDR3 has 17 residues. The germline V gene encodes CDR1 SGHTA and CDR2 FQGNSA. V dropped 5 bases and J dropped 7; count of bases not matched to a gene: 14. CDR3 DNA: TGTGCCAGCAGCCCCGATGCAGGGACTAGCGATGGGAACATTCAGTACTTC. Its translation: CASSPDAGTSDGNIQYF.

This rearrangement joins TRBV15 to TRBJ1-1; D gene uncertain. This CDR3 region has 12 residues. Trimming stripped 0 bases from V and 10 bases from J, with 9 bases between. Germline V CDR1 and CDR2: LNHNV, YYDKDF (reference sequence). CDR3 region: CATSRDHGRAFF. CDR3 nucleotide sequence: TGTGCCACCAGCAGAGATCACGGTAGAGCTTTCTTT.

The chain uses TRBV20-1 and TRBJ2-7; 7 bases are a match to TRBD1. The V segment lost 8 bases and the J segment 5 bases; nucleotides outside the gene matches: 9. CDR3 length equals 12 residues. Germline CDR1 and CDR2: DFQATT and SNEGSKA (reference sequence). The CDR3 protein is CSPARGGDEQYF. In nucleotides, the CDR3 is TGCAGTCCAGCCCGAGGGGGCGACGAGCAGTACTTC.

The sample holds a few counts of this clonotype. This chain joins TRBV28 and TRBJ1-4, with D unresolved. Trimming shortened V by 3 bases and J by 0 bases, and 5 bases separated the two germline ends. The CDR3 extends over 14 amino acids. Germline values: CDR1 MDHEN, CDR2 SYDVKM. The CDR3 nucleotides read TGTGCCAGCAGTTTGTTCTCAACTAATGAAAAACTGTTTTTT. Translated: CASSLFSTNEKLFF.

The chain recombines TRBV10-3 with TRBJ2-1; D tentatively reads TRBD1 or TRBD2 (7 bases each). The CDR3 consists of 14 residues. V was pared by 8 bases and J by 5 bases, with 16 bases between. CDR1 is ENHRY, CDR2 SYGVKD, per germline. The CDR3 nucleotides read TGTGCCATCTTCGACCAGGGGGGGCACAATGAGCAGTTCTTC. Translated, it gives CAIFDQGGHNEQFF.

The V gene is TRBV5-1, the J gene TRBJ2-7; 12 bases line up with TRBD2. J gave up 2 bases and V 4 bases, and 4 bases lay outside the gene matches. The CDR3 has 15 amino acids. Looked up from germline, CDR1 is SGHRS and CDR2 is YFSETQ. The CDR3 DNA sequence: TGCGCCAGCAGCGGAGGGACTAGCGGGCCCTACGAGCAGTACTTC. This translates into CASSGGTSGPYEQYF.

This clonotype has only a few counts. The chain couples TRBV15 to TRBJ2-1; 8 bases are shared with TRBD2. This CDR3 contains 16 residues. Germline V gene data show CDR1 as LNHNV and CDR2 as YYDKDF (reference sequence). Trimming removed 0 bases from V and 3 bases from J; junction bases left unmatched: 4. CDR3 in DNA: TGTGCCACCAGCAGAGATCCCAGCGGGGGCTACAATGAGCAGTTCTTC. Translated: CATSRDPSGGYNEQFF. The variable domain in full, completed from reference TRBV15 and TRBJ2-1, reads DAMVIQNPRYQVTQFGKPVTLSCSQTLNHNVMYWYQQKSSQAPKLLFHYYDKDFNNEADTPDNFQSRRPNTSFCFLDIRSPGLGDTAMYLCATSRDPSGGYNEQFFGPGTRLTVL.